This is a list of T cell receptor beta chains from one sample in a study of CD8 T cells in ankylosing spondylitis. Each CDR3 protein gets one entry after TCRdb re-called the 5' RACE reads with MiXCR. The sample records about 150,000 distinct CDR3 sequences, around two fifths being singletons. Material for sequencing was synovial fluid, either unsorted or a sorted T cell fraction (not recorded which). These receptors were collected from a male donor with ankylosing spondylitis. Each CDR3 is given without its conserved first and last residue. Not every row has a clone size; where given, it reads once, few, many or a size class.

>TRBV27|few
ASSFGLADNNEQF
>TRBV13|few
ASSPGQGEVIETQY
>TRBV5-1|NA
ASSFAWTGDNGGNTDTQY
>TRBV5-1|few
ASSRPVSPLYNEQF
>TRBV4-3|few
ASSQEGGRNNEQF
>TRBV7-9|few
ASSFEGQFYTGELF
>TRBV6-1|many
ASRVQGGSYNEQF
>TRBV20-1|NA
SVRTGRETDTQY
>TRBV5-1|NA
ASSSLLAVAYNEQF
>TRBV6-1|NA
ASTTSGGNSPLH
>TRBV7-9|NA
ASSSPRGTQETQY
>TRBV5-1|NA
ASSLVVRGGTEAF
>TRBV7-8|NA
ASSSDYRAQQYNEQF
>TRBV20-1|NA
SARDREGEQF
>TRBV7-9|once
ASNPQGLGRETQY
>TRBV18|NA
ASSNPGPGDRAGKTQY
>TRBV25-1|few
ASSESREGPDTQY
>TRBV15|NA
ATSSAPQNEKLF
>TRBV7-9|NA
ASSLTGGPYNEQF
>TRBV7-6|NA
ASSSTDVLRYADTQY
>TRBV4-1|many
ASSQIMGTEAF
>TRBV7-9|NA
ASSFRGYDNEQF
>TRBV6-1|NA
ASKADGENNQPQH
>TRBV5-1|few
ASSLRLAGVYNEQF
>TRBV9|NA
ASSLRGGPYYEQY
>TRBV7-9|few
ASSDGVMSTGELF
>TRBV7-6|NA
ASLSGSTDTQY
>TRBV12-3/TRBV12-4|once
ASSCWYWDRVNSNTGELF
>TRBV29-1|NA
SVAGNYGYT
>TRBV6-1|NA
ASSEGVEYEQF
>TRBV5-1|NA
ASSRIRDNYEQY
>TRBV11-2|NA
ASSLAGTQY
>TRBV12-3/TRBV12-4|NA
ASSHYDTTYTEAF
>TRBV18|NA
ASSPPGRESYEQY
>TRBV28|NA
ASRYDIAGSPLH
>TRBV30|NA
AWSPGTLGYT
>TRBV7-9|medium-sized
ASSLVTGQGVYGYT